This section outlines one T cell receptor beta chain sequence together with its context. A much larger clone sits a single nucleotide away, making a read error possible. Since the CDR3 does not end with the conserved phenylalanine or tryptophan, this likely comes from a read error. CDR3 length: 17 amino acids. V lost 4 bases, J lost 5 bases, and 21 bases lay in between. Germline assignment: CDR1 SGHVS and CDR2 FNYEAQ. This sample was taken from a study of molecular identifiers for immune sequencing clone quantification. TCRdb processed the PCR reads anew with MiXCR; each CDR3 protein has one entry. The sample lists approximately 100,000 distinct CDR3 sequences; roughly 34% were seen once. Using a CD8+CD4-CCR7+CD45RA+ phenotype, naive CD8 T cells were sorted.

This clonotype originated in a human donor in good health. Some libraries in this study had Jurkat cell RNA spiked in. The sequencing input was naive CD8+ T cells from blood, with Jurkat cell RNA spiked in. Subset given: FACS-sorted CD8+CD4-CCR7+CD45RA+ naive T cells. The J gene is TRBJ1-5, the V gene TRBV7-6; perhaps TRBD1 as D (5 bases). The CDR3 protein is CASSSRFGRARDQPQHS. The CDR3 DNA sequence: TGTGCCAGCAGCTCGCGGTTCGGCAGGGCTAGGGATCAGCCCCAGCATTCT.